One T cell receptor (beta chain) is described in this entry. No antigen is known for it. Though probably carrying unrecorded immune exposures, donors were nominally healthy at sampling. The data belong to a study of cytomegalovirus exposure and HLA in healthy donors. Whole-study results and caveats: Most TCR sequences showed up rarely, but some public TCRs showed up in many donors.

V gave up 3 bases and J gave up 0 bases, with 18 bases separating them. The CDR3 runs to 17 residues. Germline V gene lookup returns CDR1 MGHRA and CDR2 YSYEKL. Vbeta (60) and Jbeta (13) primers were used in the PCR. Clones were read by immunoSEQ multiplex PCR, and TCRdb kept only the in-frame ones, dropping some. The sample consists of tens of thousands of clones, approximately 70% of them appearing once. Sequencing was done on a sample of PBMCs. The sequence derives from a man aged 35 to 55 in good health and CMV-seropositive. J is TRBJ2-7 and V is TRBV4-1; possible D gene TRBD2, 5 bases. The CDR3 loop reads CASSHGGLSLSSYEQYF. DNA for the CDR3: TGCGCCAGCAGCCACGGCGGACTGTCCTTAAGCTCCTACGAGCAGTACTTC.